This T cell receptor (beta chain) was identified during a study of T-cell memory formation after mild COVID-19. Study at large: TCR clusters were mostly confined to one donor each. Broader study findings: Detection of some responders pre-infection suggested pre-existing cross-reactive memory T cells participated. CD4/CD8 balance held among clones contracting day 15 to 85, and later expanders leaned CD4+.

Points on this clonotype: The target antigen is unknown.

TCRdb re-called the 5' RACE reads through MiXCR, storing one row per CDR3 protein. The sample holds over 250,000 distinct CDR3 sequences, around 15% seen once. Trimming pared 0 bases from V and 5 bases from J, leaving 12 bases between. This CDR3 region has 15 residues. Germline CDR1 and CDR2: SGHDT and YYEEEE. The TCR comes from a young man who had mild COVID-19 (a few samples of this study predate the infection). Cell type and time point are not known. Sequencing input: PBMCs or a T cell subset sorted from them (not recorded which). The chain recombines TRBV5-6 with TRBJ1-5; TRBD1 might be the D (6 bases). Written as DNA, the CDR3 is TGTGCCAGCAGCTTGGCAGGGGACCGAGATCAGCCCCAGCATTTT. Translating gives CASSLAGDRDQPQHF.